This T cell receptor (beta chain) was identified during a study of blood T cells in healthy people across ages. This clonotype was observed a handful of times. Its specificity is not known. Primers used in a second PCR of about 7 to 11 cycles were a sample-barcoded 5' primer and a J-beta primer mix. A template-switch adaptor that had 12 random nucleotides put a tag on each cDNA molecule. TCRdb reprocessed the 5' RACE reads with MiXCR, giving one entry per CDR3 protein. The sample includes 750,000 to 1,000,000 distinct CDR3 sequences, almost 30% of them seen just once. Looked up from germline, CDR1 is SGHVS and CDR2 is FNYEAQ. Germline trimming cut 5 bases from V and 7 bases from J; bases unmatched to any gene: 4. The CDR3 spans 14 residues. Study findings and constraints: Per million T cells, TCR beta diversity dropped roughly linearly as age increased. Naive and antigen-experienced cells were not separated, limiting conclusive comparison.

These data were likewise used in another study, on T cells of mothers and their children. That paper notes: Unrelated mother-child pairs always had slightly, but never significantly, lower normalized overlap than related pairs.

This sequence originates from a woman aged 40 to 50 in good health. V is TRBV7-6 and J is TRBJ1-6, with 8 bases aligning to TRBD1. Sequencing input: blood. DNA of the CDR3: TGTGCCAGCAGCCCCTGGACAGGGAATTCACCCCTCCACTTT. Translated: CASSPWTGNSPLHF. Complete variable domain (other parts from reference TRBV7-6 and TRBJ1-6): GAGVSQSPRYKVTKRGQDVALRCDPISGHVSLYWYRQALGQGPEFLTYFNYEAQQDKSGLPNDRFSAERPEGSISTLTIQRTEQRDSAMYRCASSPWTGNSPLHFGNGTRLTVT.